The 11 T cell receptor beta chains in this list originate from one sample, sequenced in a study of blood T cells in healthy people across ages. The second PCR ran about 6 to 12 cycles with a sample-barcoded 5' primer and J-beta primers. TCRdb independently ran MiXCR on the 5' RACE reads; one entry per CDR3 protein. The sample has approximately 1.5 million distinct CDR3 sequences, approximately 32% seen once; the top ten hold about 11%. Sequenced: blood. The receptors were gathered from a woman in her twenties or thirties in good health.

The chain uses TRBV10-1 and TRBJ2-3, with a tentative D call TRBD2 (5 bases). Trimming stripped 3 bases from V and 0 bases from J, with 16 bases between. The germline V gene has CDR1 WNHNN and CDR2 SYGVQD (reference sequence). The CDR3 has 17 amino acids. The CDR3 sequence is CASSDVFQAESTDTQYF. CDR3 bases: TGCGCCAGCAGTGATGTCTTTCAAGCGGAGAGCACAGATACGCAGTATTTT.

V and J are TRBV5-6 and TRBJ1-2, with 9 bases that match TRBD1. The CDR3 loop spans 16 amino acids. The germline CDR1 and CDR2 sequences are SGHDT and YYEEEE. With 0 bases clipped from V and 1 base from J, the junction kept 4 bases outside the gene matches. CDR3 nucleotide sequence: TGTGCCAGCAGCTTGGCCGGGGACAGGGTTAACTATGGCTACACCTTC. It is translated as CASSLAGDRVNYGYTF.

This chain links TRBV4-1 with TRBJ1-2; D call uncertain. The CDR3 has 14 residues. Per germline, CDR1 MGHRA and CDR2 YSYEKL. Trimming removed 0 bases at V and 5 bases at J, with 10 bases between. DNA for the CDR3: TGCGCCAGCAGCCAAGAACTAGGAAGGTATGGCTACACCTTC. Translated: CASSQELGRYGYTF.

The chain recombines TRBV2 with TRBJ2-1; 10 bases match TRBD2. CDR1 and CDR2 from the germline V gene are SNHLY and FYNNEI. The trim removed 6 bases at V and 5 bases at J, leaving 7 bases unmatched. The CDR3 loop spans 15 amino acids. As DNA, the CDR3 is TGTGCCAGCAGGCAAGCGGGGGGGCGAAACAATGAGCAGTTCTTC. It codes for CASRQAGGRNNEQFF. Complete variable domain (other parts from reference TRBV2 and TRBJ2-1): EPEVTQTPSHQVTQMGQEVILRCVPISNHLYFYWYRQILGQKVEFLVSFYNNEISEKSEIFDDQFSVERPDGSNFTLKIRSTKLEDSAMYFCASRQAGGRNNEQFFGPGTRLTVL.

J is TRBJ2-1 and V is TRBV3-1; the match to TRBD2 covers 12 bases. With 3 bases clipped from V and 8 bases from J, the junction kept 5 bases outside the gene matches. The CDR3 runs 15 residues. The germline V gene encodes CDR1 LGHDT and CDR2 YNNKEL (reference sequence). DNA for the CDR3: TGTGCCAGCAGCCAGACTAGCGGGAGTTTCGATGAGCAGTTCTTC. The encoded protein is CASSQTSGSFDEQFF.

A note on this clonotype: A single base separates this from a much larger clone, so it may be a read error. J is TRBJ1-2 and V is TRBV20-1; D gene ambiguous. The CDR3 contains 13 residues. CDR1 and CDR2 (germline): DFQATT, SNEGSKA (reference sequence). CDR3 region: CSARDRLNCGYTF. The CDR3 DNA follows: TGCAGTGCTAGAGATCGCCTGAACTGTGGCTACACCTTC.

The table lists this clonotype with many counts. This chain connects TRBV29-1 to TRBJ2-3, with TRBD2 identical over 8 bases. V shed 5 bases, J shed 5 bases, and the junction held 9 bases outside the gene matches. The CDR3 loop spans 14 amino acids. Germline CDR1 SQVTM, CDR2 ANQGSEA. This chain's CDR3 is CSVRGSGTVDTQYF. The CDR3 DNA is TGCAGCGTTAGGGGTAGCGGGACCGTAGATACGCAGTATTTT.

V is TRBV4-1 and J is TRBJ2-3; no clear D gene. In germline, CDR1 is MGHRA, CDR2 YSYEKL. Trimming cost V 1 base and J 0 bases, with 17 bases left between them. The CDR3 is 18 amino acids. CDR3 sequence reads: CASSQAPGVRISTDTQYF. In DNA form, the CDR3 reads TGCGCCAGCAGCCAAGCTCCCGGTGTGCGGATTAGCACAGATACGCAGTATTTT.

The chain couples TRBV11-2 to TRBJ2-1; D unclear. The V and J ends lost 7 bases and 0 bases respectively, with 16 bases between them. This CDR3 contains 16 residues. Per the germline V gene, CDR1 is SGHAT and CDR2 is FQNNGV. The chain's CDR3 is CASNPFAESSYNEQFF. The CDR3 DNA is TGTGCCAGCAACCCGTTTGCGGAGTCCTCCTACAATGAGCAGTTCTTC.

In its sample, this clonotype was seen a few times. The CDR3 DNA sequence: TGCAGTGCTAGAGTGGGACTAGCGAGGCCCACAGATACGCAGTATTTT. Translated, it gives CSARVGLARPTDTQYF. The chain combines TRBV20-1 with TRBJ2-3; 10 bases are a match to TRBD2. This CDR3 region has 16 residues. V shed 1 base and J 2 bases; nucleotides not matched to a gene: 6. Germline lookup yields CDR1 DFQATT and CDR2 SNEGSKA (reference sequence).

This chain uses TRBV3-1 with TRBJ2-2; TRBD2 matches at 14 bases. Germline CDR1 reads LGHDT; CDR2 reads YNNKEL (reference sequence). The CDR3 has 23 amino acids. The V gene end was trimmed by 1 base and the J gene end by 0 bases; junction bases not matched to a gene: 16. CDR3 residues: CASSQGVRTSGGPGTSNTGELFF. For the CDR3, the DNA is TGTGCCAGCAGCCAAGGTGTTAGGACTAGCGGGGGGCCGGGGACCTCGAACACCGGGGAGCTGTTTTTT.